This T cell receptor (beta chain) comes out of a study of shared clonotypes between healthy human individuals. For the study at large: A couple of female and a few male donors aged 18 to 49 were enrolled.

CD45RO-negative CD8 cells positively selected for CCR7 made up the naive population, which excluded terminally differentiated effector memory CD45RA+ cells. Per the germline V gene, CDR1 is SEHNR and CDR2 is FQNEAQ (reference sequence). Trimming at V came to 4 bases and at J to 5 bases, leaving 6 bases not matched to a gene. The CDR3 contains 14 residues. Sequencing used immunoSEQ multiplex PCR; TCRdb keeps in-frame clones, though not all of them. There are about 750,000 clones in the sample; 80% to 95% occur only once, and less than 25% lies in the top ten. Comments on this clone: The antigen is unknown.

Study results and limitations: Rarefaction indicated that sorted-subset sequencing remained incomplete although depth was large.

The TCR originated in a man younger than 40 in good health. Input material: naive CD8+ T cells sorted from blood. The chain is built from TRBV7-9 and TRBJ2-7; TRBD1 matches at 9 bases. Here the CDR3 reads CASSSRTGDDEQYF. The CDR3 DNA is TGTGCCAGCAGCTCTAGGACAGGGGATGACGAGCAGTACTTC.